Listed below are T cell receptor beta chains from one sample, sequenced in a study of blood T cells in healthy people across ages. TCRdb independently ran MiXCR on the 5' RACE reads; one entry per CDR3 protein. Seen here are 1.5 million or so distinct CDR3 sequences, 35% to 45% observed once, and the top ten hold around 4%. The sample comprised blood. The origin of the receptors is a woman aged 18-35 years in good health. The CDR3 runs from the conserved cysteine through the conserved F or W. Each record gives: V gene, clone size, J gene, D gene, CDR3 protein, CDR3 DNA. A D gene is named only where the DNA matches it firmly. Not every row has a clone size; where given, it reads once, few, many or a size class.

TRBV3-2	NA	TRBJ1-1	NA	CASSQGEGNPRAFF	TGTGCCAGCAGCCAAGGAGAGGGAAACCCTAGAGCTTTCTTT
TRBV3-1	NA	TRBJ2-5	TRBD2	CASSHLAGGPAKTQYF	TGTGCCAGCAGCCATCTAGCGGGAGGGCCGGCAAAGACCCAGTACTTC
TRBV20-1	few	TRBJ2-5	NA	CSASIRGTPRETQYF	TGCAGTGCCTCCATCCGCGGGACTCCGCGGGAGACCCAGTACTTC
TRBV20-1	many	TRBJ2-1	TRBD1	CSAATPGQGAGEQFF	TGCAGTGCGGCTACACCGGGACAGGGGGCTGGTGAGCAGTTCTTC
TRBV6-2/TRBV6-3	NA	TRBJ1-1	TRBD1	CASGGDRHTEAFF	TGTGCCAGCGGAGGGGACAGGCACACTGAAGCTTTCTTT
TRBV11-2	NA	TRBJ1-4	NA	CASSRAGARATNEKLFF	TGTGCCAGCAGCCGAGCAGGGGCGAGAGCAACTAATGAAAAACTGTTTTTT
TRBV6-1	NA	TRBJ2-7	TRBD1	CASSGAMRQGSYEQYF	TGTGCCAGCAGTGGGGCTATGAGACAGGGTTCCTACGAGCAGTACTTC
TRBV24-1	NA	TRBJ1-2	TRBD1	CATSRDSYYGYTF	TGTGCCACCAGTAGGGACAGTTACTATGGCTACACCTTC
TRBV4-2	NA	TRBJ2-5	NA	CASSRRPQETQHF	TGTGCCAGCAGCCGGCGGCCCCAGGAGACCCAGCACTTC
TRBV10-3	many	TRBJ2-7	NA	CAIRPQGFGYEQYF	TGTGCCATCCGACCGCAGGGGTTCGGCTACGAGCAGTACTTC
TRBV18	NA	TRBJ1-1	NA	CASSQPSLNTEAFF	TGTGCCAGCTCTCAACCCAGCTTGAACACTGAAGCTTTCTTT
TRBV10-3	NA	TRBJ2-1	TRBD2	CAVSILAGASSSNEQFF	TGTGCCGTCAGTATACTAGCGGGCGCGAGTAGTAGCAATGAGCAGTTCTTC
TRBV7-3	few	TRBJ2-7	TRBD2	CASSLRGSRDEQYF	TGTGCCAGCAGCTTACGCGGGAGTCGAGACGAGCAGTACTTC
TRBV11-2	NA	TRBJ2-3	NA	CASSSGLDIEGTQYF	TGTGCCAGCAGCTCCGGCCTTGACATAGAGGGTACGCAGTATTTT
TRBV7-9	NA	TRBJ1-2	NA	CASIDRSTDYGYTF	TGTGCCAGCATCGACAGGAGTACGGACTATGGCTACACCTTC
TRBV7-2	NA	TRBJ2-4	NA	CASSLRGLLAKNIQYF	TGTGCCAGCAGCTTAAGGGGACTTCTAGCCAAAAACATTCAGTACTTC
TRBV7-2	once	TRBJ2-2	TRBD1	CASSSRDRVTGELFF	TGTGCCAGCAGCTCCCGGGACAGGGTAACCGGGGAGCTGTTTTTT
TRBV7-2	few	TRBJ2-1	TRBD1	CASSRTGGNFNEQFF	TGTGCCAGCAGCAGGACAGGGGGCAATTTCAATGAGCAGTTCTTC
TRBV29-1	NA	TRBJ1-2	NA	CSVGNLPGEAYGYTF	TGCAGCGTTGGCAATCTCCCAGGGGAGGCTTATGGCTACACCTTC
TRBV9	NA	TRBJ2-1	NA	CTSSVSSYNEQFF	TGTACCAGCAGCGTGAGCTCCTACAATGAGCAGTTCTTC
TRBV28	NA	TRBJ1-3	NA	CASSSPHSGNTIYF	TGTGCCAGCAGTTCCCCCCACTCTGGAAACACCATATATTTT
TRBV7-2	NA	TRBJ2-3	TRBD2	CASSLSLAGEGTQYF	TGTGCCAGCAGCTTATCGCTAGCGGGAGAGGGTACGCAGTATTTT
TRBV7-2	NA	TRBJ1-6	NA	CASSLFGGMNSPLHF	TGTGCCAGCAGCTTATTTGGGGGCATGAATTCACCCCTCCACTTT
TRBV20-1	NA	TRBJ1-2	TRBD1	CSARDPDRGHNYGYTF	TGCAGTGCTAGAGATCCAGACAGGGGGCATAACTATGGCTACACCTTC
TRBV6-5	NA	TRBJ1-1	NA	CASSTTWDTEAFF	TGTGCCAGCAGTACTACCTGGGACACTGAAGCTTTCTTT
TRBV10-3	NA	TRBJ1-4	NA	CAISEAGNEKLFF	TGTGCCATCAGTGAGGCAGGGAATGAAAAACTGTTTTTT
TRBV29-1	NA	TRBJ2-1	NA	CSVAAAAHNEQFF	TGCAGCGTTGCGGCAGCGGCCCACAATGAGCAGTTCTTC
TRBV7-8	NA	TRBJ1-2	NA	CASSLEGVVAYGYTF	TGTGCCAGCAGCTTAGAAGGGGTTGTTGCCTATGGCTACACCTTC
TRBV12-3/TRBV12-4	NA	TRBJ2-1	NA	CASSLSQVNDEQFF	TGTGCCAGCAGTTTAAGTCAGGTCAACGATGAGCAGTTCTTC
TRBV15	NA	TRBJ1-1	NA	CATSTGVGFRYSNTEAFF	TGTGCCACCAGCACCGGAGTGGGTTTTCGATATTCGAACACTGAAGCTTTCTTT
TRBV20-1	NA	TRBJ2-5	NA	CSASKPGTVETQYF	TGCAGTGCTAGCAAACCCGGAACAGTCGAGACCCAGTACTTC
TRBV27	few	TRBJ2-7	TRBD2	CASSYSGGNRDEQYF	TGTGCCAGCAGTTATTCGGGAGGGAATCGCGACGAGCAGTACTTC
TRBV5-1	NA	TRBJ2-3	NA	CASSFMADTQYF	TGCGCCAGCAGCTTCATGGCAGATACGCAGTATTTT
TRBV20-1	NA	TRBJ2-7	TRBD1	CSAGDRVSYNEQYF	TGCAGTGCTGGAGACAGGGTCTCCTACAATGAGCAGTACTTC
TRBV7-2	few	TRBJ2-5	TRBD2	CASSPTSGGGETQYF	TGTGCCAGCAGCCCTACTAGCGGGGGAGGGGAGACCCAGTACTTC
TRBV20-1	NA	TRBJ1-1	NA	CSATAPGVNTEAFF	TGCAGTGCCACCGCCCCGGGGGTGAACACTGAAGCTTTCTTT
TRBV25-1	few	TRBJ2-3	TRBD2	CASSESSSGGLSDTQYF	TGTGCCAGCAGTGAATCCTCTAGCGGGGGGCTGTCAGATACGCAGTATTTT
TRBV27	few	TRBJ1-1	NA	CASSRGRGGTEAFF	TGTGCCAGCAGTAGAGGCAGGGGCGGGACTGAAGCTTTCTTT
TRBV29-1	few	TRBJ1-1	TRBD1	CSVLRQGVVTEAFF	TGCAGCGTTCTACGACAGGGGGTGGTCACTGAAGCTTTCTTT